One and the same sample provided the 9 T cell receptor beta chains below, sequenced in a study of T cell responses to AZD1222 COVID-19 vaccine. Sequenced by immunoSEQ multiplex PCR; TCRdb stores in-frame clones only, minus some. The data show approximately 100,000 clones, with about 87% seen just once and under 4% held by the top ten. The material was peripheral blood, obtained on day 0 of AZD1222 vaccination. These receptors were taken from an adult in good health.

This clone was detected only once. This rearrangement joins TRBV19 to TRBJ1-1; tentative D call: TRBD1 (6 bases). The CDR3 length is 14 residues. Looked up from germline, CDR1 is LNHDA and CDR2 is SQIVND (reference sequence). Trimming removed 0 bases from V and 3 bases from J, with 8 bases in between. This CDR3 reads CASSIEQGYTEAFF. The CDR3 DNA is TGTGCCAGTAGTATAGAGCAGGGGTACACTGAAGCTTTCTTT.

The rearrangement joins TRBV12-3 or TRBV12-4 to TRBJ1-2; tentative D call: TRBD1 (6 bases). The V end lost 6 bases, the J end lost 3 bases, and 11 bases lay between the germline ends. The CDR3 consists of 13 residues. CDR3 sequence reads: CASSQGIHYGYTF. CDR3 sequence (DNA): TGTGCCAGCAGCCAGGGGATCCACTATGGCTACACCTTC.

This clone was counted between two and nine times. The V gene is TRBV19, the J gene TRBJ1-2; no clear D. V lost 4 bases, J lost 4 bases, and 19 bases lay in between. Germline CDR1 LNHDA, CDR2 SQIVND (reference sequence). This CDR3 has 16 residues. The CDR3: CASSSLTETRAYGYTF. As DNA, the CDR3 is TGTGCCAGTAGTAGCCTAACAGAGACTAGGGCCTATGGCTACACCTTC.

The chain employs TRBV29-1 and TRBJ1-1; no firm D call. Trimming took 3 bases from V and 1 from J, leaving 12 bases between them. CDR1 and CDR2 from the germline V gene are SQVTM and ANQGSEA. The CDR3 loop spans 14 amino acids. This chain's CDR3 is CSVDIWGTNTEAFF. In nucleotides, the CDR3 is TGCAGCGTTGATATATGGGGAACGAACACTGAAGCTTTCTTT. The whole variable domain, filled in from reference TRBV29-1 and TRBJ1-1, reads SAVISQKPSRDICQRGTSLTIQCQVDSQVTMMFWYRQQPGQSLTLIATANQGSEATYESGFVIDKFPISRPNLTFSTLTVSNMSPEDSSIYLCSVDIWGTNTEAFFGQGTRLTVV.

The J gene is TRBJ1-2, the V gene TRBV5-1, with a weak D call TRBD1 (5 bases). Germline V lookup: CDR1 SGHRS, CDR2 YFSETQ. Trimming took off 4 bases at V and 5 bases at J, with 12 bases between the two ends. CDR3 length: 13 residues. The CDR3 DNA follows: TGCGCCAGCAGCCCCAGGGACGGTTATGGCTACACCTTC. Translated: CASSPRDGYGYTF.

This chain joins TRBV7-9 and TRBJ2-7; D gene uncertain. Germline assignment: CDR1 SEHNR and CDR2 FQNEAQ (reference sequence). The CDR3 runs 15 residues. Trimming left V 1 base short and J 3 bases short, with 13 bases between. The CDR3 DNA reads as TGTGCCAGCAGCTTAGATTTGGGTGGCGGCTACGAGCAGTACTTC. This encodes CASSLDLGGGYEQYF.

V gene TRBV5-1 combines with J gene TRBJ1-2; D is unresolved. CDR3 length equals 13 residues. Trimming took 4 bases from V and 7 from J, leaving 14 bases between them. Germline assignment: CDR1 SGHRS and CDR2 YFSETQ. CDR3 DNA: TGCGCCAGCAGCCCGACGGGGAAGGGTGGCTACACCTTC. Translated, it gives CASSPTGKGGYTF.

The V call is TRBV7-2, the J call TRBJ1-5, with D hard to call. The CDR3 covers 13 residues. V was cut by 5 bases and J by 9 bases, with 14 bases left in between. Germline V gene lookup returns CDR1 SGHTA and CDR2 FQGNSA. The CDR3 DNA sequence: TGTGCCAGCAGCCTAGACTTTAGTGGGCCCCAGCATTTT. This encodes CASSLDFSGPQHF.

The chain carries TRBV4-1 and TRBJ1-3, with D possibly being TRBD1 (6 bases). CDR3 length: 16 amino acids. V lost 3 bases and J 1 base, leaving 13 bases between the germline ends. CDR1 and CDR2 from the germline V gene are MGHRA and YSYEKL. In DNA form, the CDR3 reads TGCGCCAGCAGCCAGTTAACAGGGATTTCTGGAAACACCATATATTTT. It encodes CASSQLTGISGNTIYF.